Below, one T cell receptor (beta chain) is given with its context. These data are taken from a study of blood T cell repertoires in COVID-19. This CDR3 is 16 amino acids long. The V end lost 1 base, the J end lost 1 base, and 14 bases lay between the germline ends. CDR1 and CDR2 (germline): GTSNPN, SVGIG (reference sequence). The repertoire was sequenced with immunoSEQ multiplex PCR; TCRdb's copy has only in-frame clones and lacks some. The table has hundreds of thousands of clones, roughly 89% seen once. This sequence joins TRBV30 and TRBJ1-3; no clear D gene. The receptor's source is a woman younger than 45 who had recovered from COVID-19. Sample: PBMCs or T cells enriched from blood (not recorded which). CDR3 amino acids: CAWSGGSFESGNTIYF. The CDR3 bases are TGTGCCTGGAGTGGTGGCTCCTTTGAATCTGGAAACACCATATATTTT.